Below, 15 T cell receptor beta chains from the same sample are listed, as sequenced in a study of blood T cells in healthy people across ages. The second PCR ran about 7 to 12 cycles with a sample-barcoded 5' primer and J-beta primers. MiXCR, applied by TCRdb to the 5' RACE reads, yields one record per CDR3 protein. The table shows some 1.5 million distinct CDR3 sequences, with less than 45% occurring only once. The sequencing input was blood. The receptors originated from a woman aged 18-29 years in good health.

The gene calls are TRBV7-2 and TRBJ1-5, with D tentatively TRBD1 (6 bases). Trimming pared 5 bases from V and 6 bases from J, leaving 14 bases between. The length of the CDR3 is 14 residues. Germline lookup yields CDR1 SGHTA and CDR2 FQGNSA. The CDR3 DNA reads as TGTGCCAGCAGCGTGGTAGGGGGAGGTCAGCCCCAGCATTTT. This translates into CASSVVGGGQPQHF.

The chain couples TRBV29-1 to TRBJ2-7; D is uncertain. This CDR3 contains 14 residues. Germline V CDR1 and CDR2: SQVTM, ANQGSEA. The ends were cut back, 4 bases at V and 6 bases at J, with 19 bases in the middle. CDR3: CSVGDRQAPLEQYF. The DNA of the CDR3 is TGCAGCGTTGGGGATAGGCAGGCGCCCCTCGAGCAGTACTTC.

This clonotype was observed once. V is TRBV4-2 and J is TRBJ2-1; 7 positions agree with TRBD1. The germline CDR1 and CDR2 sequences are LGHNA and YNFKEQ. CDR3 length: 13 residues. V gave up 3 bases and J gave up 10 bases; unmatched junction bases: 6. The CDR3 nucleotides are TGTGCCAGCAGCCAGGGGACAGTTTACGAGCAGTTCTTC. Translating it yields CASSQGTVYEQFF.

The chain has TRBV12-3 or TRBV12-4 and TRBJ2-1; 9 nucleotides match TRBD2. J lost 5 bases, V lost 9 bases, and 17 bases had no gene match. This CDR3 has 17 residues. CDR3 in DNA: TGTGCCAGTTCACCGTGGGGCGGGAGGGCTTTTGACAATGAGCAGTTCTTC. This sequence encodes CASSPWGGRAFDNEQFF.

The chain couples TRBV6-5 to TRBJ2-3; 9 bases line up with TRBD2. Germline CDR1 and CDR2: MNHEY and SVGAGI. The junction had 10 bases not matched to a gene; V was cut back by 2 bases and J by 1 base. The CDR3 loop spans 18 amino acids. The CDR3 bases are TGTGCCAGCAGTTACCCCTTGCGGGGGGGCCCCCGCACAGATACGCAGTATTTT. This translates into CASSYPLRGGPRTDTQYF.

The chain has TRBV4-2 and TRBJ2-1; D possibly corresponds to TRBD2 (7 bases). The germline gives CDR1 LGHNA, CDR2 YNFKEQ. Trimming pared 6 bases from V and 4 bases from J, leaving 19 bases between. CDR3 length: 16 residues. CDR3 region: CASRERGRAGYNEQFF. In nucleotides, the CDR3 is TGTGCCAGCAGGGAAAGGGGGAGGGCGGGGTACAATGAGCAGTTCTTC.

CDR3 nucleotides: TGTGCCAGCAGCTTACTGCGGGACAGAAACCACGAGCAGTACTTC. This encodes CASSLLRDRNHEQYF. This chain uses TRBV7-2 with TRBJ2-4; maybe TRBD1 (7 bases). The end of the DNA fits TRBJ2-7 better, so the J call may be wrong. Germline CDR1 SGHTA, CDR2 FQGNSA. This CDR3 has 15 amino acids.

The chain carries TRBV20-1 and TRBJ1-4; D perhaps matches TRBD1 (6 bases). V gave up 0 bases and J gave up 8 bases, with 10 bases separating them. The CDR3 has 13 residues. CDR1 and CDR2 (germline): DFQATT, SNEGSKA (reference sequence). CDR3 sequence (DNA): TGCAGTGCTAGAGATGGGGGCAAAGAAAAACTGTTTTTT. Protein product: CSARDGGKEKLFF.

The chain employs TRBV10-3 and TRBJ1-2, with unresolved D. Germline CDR1 reads ENHRY; CDR2 reads SYGVKD. The CDR3 loop spans 14 amino acids. Trimming shortened V by 4 bases and J by 6 bases, and 15 bases separated the two germline ends. The CDR3 DNA reads as TGTGCCATCAGTGCTAGGACCTCGATGGATGGCTACACCTTC. It translates to CAISARTSMDGYTF.

This clonotype appeared many times. The CDR3 coding sequence is TGTGCCAGCAGCGTGAAGACCTATGGCTACACCTTC. This encodes CASSVKTYGYTF. The chain uses TRBV7-9 and TRBJ1-2; D is unclear. Trimming stripped 5 bases from V and 4 bases from J, with 8 bases between. From germline, CDR1 is SEHNR and CDR2 FQNEAQ (reference sequence). This CDR3 comprises 12 residues.

The chain links TRBV20-1 to TRBJ2-7; no firm D call. Gene TRBJ2-5 matches the end of the DNA better, so the J call may be wrong. From germline, CDR1 is DFQATT and CDR2 SNEGSKA (reference sequence). The CDR3 length is 13 residues. For the CDR3, the DNA is TGCAGTGCCAGACATCCGCGGCGGGAGACCCAGTACTTC. As protein: CSARHPRRETQYF.

The chain employs TRBV24-1 and TRBJ2-5; 8 bases align to TRBD2. The CDR3 loop spans 14 amino acids. The germline gives CDR1 KGHDR, CDR2 SFDVKD. V lost 2 bases, J lost 11 bases, and 9 bases stayed unmatched. CDR3 protein: CATSDWLAGNEQYF. Written as DNA, the CDR3 is TGTGCCACCAGTGATTGGTTAGCGGGGAATGAGCAGTACTTC.

The V gene is TRBV14, the J gene TRBJ1-5, with D tentatively TRBD1 (5 bases). The CDR3 extends over 21 amino acids. V was shortened by 4 bases and J by 0 bases, with 28 bases between the two germline ends. The V gene's germline CDR1 is SGHDN and CDR2 FVKESK. CDR3 nucleotides: TGTGCCAGCAGCCGCCCGAATCTAGTCCTGGGACGGCTCTATAGCAATCAGCCCCAGCATTTT. This translates into CASSRPNLVLGRLYSNQPQHF.

This clonotype appeared a few times. The J gene is TRBJ1-5, the V gene TRBV7-2; no firm D call. The germline V gene has CDR1 SGHTA and CDR2 FQGNSA. The V gene lost 3 bases and the J gene lost 0 bases, with 9 bases spanning the gap. The CDR3 totals 15 residues. The CDR3 nucleotides are TGTGCCAGCAGCTTGCACGGGTTTAGCAATCAGCCCCAGCATTTT. Its protein is CASSLHGFSNQPQHF.

This CDR3 is CASSQVGDQETQYF. In DNA form, the CDR3 reads TGCGCCAGCAGCCAAGTCGGTGACCAAGAGACCCAGTACTTC. This sequence joins TRBV4-1 and TRBJ2-5; D remains unclear. V lost 1 base to trimming and J lost 0 bases, with 6 bases between them. The CDR3 extends over 14 amino acids. Germline-derived CDR1 and CDR2 are MGHRA and YSYEKL.